This TCR beta chain is drawn from a study of T cell clones after liver transplantation. The overall study: Post-transplant blood was tracked for graft-donor-reactive T cell clones identified in a pre-transplant mixed lymphocyte reaction.

On this clone itself: Its antigen is undetermined.

Study results and caveats: Conclusions were preliminary, with small, heterogeneous patient groups.

Unmatched junction bases numbered 8, after V lost 3 bases and J lost 8 bases. CDR1 SGDLS and CDR2 YYNGEE come from the germline V gene. There are 15 residues in the CDR3. Only in-frame clones appear in the TCRdb table, and some are missing; sequencing was by immunoSEQ multiplex PCR. The sample contains roughly 57,000 clones, about two thirds of which appear only once. The sample consisted of CD4+ T cells from blood, taken before liver transplant. The chain combines TRBV9 with TRBJ1-6; 7 bases are a match to TRBD1. The source is a human donor who received a liver transplant. For the CDR3, the DNA is TGTGCCAGCAGCGAGAGCCCAGGGGGGCATTCACCCCTCCACTTT. This codes for CASSESPGGHSPLHF.